This TCR beta chain was sequenced for a study of CD8+ T cells in alopecia areata. General observations from the study: Patients shared TCRs less clearly than mice did, possibly owing to HLA.

This CDR3 region has 14 residues. V lost 7 bases, J lost 1 base, and 14 bases lay in between. Looked up from germline, CDR1 is SQVTM and CDR2 is ANQGSEA. As the sequencing template, cDNA was produced by extracting RNA and reverse transcribing it. This table comes from immunoSEQ multiplex PCR, and its TCRdb copy is limited to in-frame clones, with some not included. Of about 200,000 clones listed, around 50% are singletons. A note on this clone: Its antigen is unknown.

The sample was CD8+ T cells sorted from blood. This sequence was found in a human donor in good health. V gene TRBV29-1 combines with J gene TRBJ1-5, with unresolved D. The CDR3 DNA is TGCAGCGCTACGTTAGCGGACAGCAATCAGCCCCAGCATTTT. Protein product: CSATLADSNQPQHF.